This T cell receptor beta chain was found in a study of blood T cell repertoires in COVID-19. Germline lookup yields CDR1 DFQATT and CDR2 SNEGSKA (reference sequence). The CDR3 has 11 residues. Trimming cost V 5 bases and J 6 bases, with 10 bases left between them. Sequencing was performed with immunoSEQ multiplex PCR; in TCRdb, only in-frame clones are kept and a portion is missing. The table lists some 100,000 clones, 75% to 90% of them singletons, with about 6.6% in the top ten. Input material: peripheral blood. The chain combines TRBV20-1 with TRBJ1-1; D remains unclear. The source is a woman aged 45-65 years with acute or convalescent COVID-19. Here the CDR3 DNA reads TGCAGTGCTTCCCCCCGGTCTGAAGCTTTCTTT. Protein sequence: CSASPRSEAFF.